This is a list of T cell receptor beta chains from one sample in a study of cytomegalovirus exposure and HLA in healthy donors. Clones were read by immunoSEQ multiplex PCR, and TCRdb kept only the in-frame ones, dropping some. The sample has fewer than 250,000 clones. Sequencing used PBMCs. The receptor set was obtained from a woman younger than 45 in good health and CMV-seropositive. Both conserved end residues are part of each CDR3. D genes are given only for firm matches.

TRBV7-2,-,13,TRBJ2-3,TGTGCCAGCAGCTTAGGAGGTTCAGATACGCAGTATTTT,CASSLGGSDTQYF
TRBV2,-,16,TRBJ2-7,TGTGCCAGCAGCCTAAATAGGGACTCCGCCGGGTCCGGGCAGTACTTC,CASSLNRDSAGSGQYF
TRBV5-8,TRBD1,15,TRBJ1-2,TGTGCCAGCAGCTTGATATTCCGGACAGGTGACGGCTACACCTTC,CASSLIFRTGDGYTF
TRBV19,TRBD2,15,TRBJ2-1,TGTGCCAGTAGTCTCGGGACTAGCATGGGTAATGAGCAGTTCTTC,CASSLGTSMGNEQFF
TRBV11-3,TRBD1,15,TRBJ2-2,TGTGCCAGCAGTCCCGGGACAGCCCTATTCGGGGAGCTGTTTTTT,CASSPGTALFGELFF
TRBV5-1,TRBD2,15,TRBJ2-7,TGCGCCAGCAGCTTGGTGGCTAGCGGGAAAGGCGAGCAGTACTTC,CASSLVASGKGEQYF
TRBV5-1,-,15,TRBJ1-1,TGCGCCAGCAGCTTGCTCCAGGGCGTGAACACTGAAGCTTTCTTT,CASSLLQGVNTEAFF
TRBV15,TRBD1,17,TRBJ1-5,TGTGCCACCAGCAGGGGACAGGGGATTGTGAGCAATCAGCCCCAGCATTTT,CATSRGQGIVSNQPQHF
TRBV11-1,TRBD1,17,TRBJ1-3,TGTGCCAGCAGCTCGCCGGGACAGGGGACGGCCGGAAACACCATATATTTT,CASSSPGQGTAGNTIYF
TRBV19,TRBD2,17,TRBJ2-3,TGTGCCAGTAGTCTTCCTCTAGCGGGAGAGCGCACAGATACGCAGTATTTT,CASSLPLAGERTDTQYF
TRBV15,-,15,TRBJ1-2,TGTGCCACCAGCAGAGATGAGGGTTCGGATGGTGGCTACACCTTC,CATSRDEGSDGGYTF
TRBV11-2,-,13,TRBJ2-3,TGTGCCAGCAGCTTAGTGGACTCCAATACGCAGTATTTT,CASSLVDSNTQYF
TRBV29-1,-,15,TRBJ1-5,TGCAGCGTTGGGGGGGGCACGGGGAGAGGTCAGCCCCAGCATTTT,CSVGGGTGRGQPQHF
TRBV29-1,-,11,TRBJ1-2,TGCAGCGTTGCCAGGGACTATGGCTACACCTTC,CSVARDYGYTF
TRBV18,-,16,TRBJ1-3,TGTGCCAGCTCACCCCAGGACACAAGCTCTGGAAACACCATATATTTT,CASSPQDTSSGNTIYF
TRBV6-5,TRBD2,16,TRBJ2-1,TGTGCCAGCAGTTCCCCGCTAGCGGGCTCCTACAATGAGCAGTTCTTC,CASSSPLAGSYNEQFF
TRBV19,-,15,TRBJ1-4,TGTGCCAGTAGTATCTCGTCAGGGGTGGGTGAAAAACTGTTTTTT,CASSISSGVGEKLFF
TRBV4-1,TRBD2,20,TRBJ2-3,TGCGCCAGCAGCCAGGCGAGATTAGCGGGGGGGTTCGGGGACACAGATACGCAGTATTTT,CASSQARLAGGFGDTDTQYF
TRBV11-2,TRBD2,19,TRBJ2-1,TGTGCCAGCAGCTTAGGTCCGGGACTAGCGGGGGGCTCCTACAATGAGCAGTTCTTC,CASSLGPGLAGGSYNEQFF
TRBV18,TRBD2,18,TRBJ2-3,TGTGCCAGCTCGCTCGACACTAGCGGGCCCGGAGCAACAGATACGCAGTATTTT,CASSLDTSGPGATDTQYF
TRBV14,-,13,TRBJ2-1,TGTGCCAGCAGCGAAGACAGCTACAATGAGCAGTTCTTC,CASSEDSYNEQFF
TRBV10-2,-,11,TRBJ1-1,TGCGCCAGCGTGGGAGACACTGAAGCTTTCTTT,CASVGDTEAFF
TRBV6-1,TRBD1,15,TRBJ2-7,TGTGCCAGCAGGCCAGGGACAGCCGACTCCTACGAGCAGTACTTC,CASRPGTADSYEQYF
TRBV27,TRBD2,16,TRBJ2-3,TGTGCCAGCAGTTTGCGACTAGCGGGACCCCCAGATACGCAGTATTTT,CASSLRLAGPPDTQYF
TRBV9,TRBD1,14,TRBJ1-1,TGTGCCAGCAGCGTAACAGGGGGGAACACTGAAGCTTTCTTT,CASSVTGGNTEAFF
TRBV4-3,TRBD2,15,TRBJ2-5,TGCGCCAGCAGCCAAGATTGGAGCGGGAGTGAGACCCAGTACTTC,CASSQDWSGSETQYF
TRBV11-3,-,15,TRBJ1-4,TGTGCCAGCAGCCGTGGGGGGGCAGAGGGTGAAAAACTGTTTTTT,CASSRGGAEGEKLFF
TRBV10-3,TRBD1,17,TRBJ1-1,TGTGCCATCAGTAAACAGGGGGCGCCCGGGATGAACACTGAAGCTTTCTTT,CAISKQGAPGMNTEAFF
TRBV13,-,15,TRBJ1-5,TGTGCCAGCAGCTTATACAGGCTAGGCAATCAGCCCCAGCATTTT,CASSLYRLGNQPQHF
TRBV7-2,TRBD2,14,TRBJ2-7,TGTGCCAGCAGCCCGGAGGGAGGGCGGTACGAGCAGTACTTC,CASSPEGGRYEQYF
TRBV5-1,-,16,TRBJ1-5,TGCGCCAGCAGCTTGGATCCGGGGTCCTTCAATCAGCCCCAGCATTTT,CASSLDPGSFNQPQHF
TRBV19,-,15,TRBJ1-1,TGTGCCAGTAGTATTACAGGCAGCCGGAACACTGAAGCTTTCTTT,CASSITGSRNTEAFF